Following are 26 T cell receptor beta chains from one sample sequenced in a study of siplizumab effects on memory and regulatory T cells. Some clones are missing from TCRdb's copy, which holds only in-frame ones; the method was immunoSEQ multiplex PCR. The repertoire holds fewer than 70,000 clones, with 88% as singletons. The sample was Tregs sorted from blood. The receptors come from a human donor in good health.

In this sample, this clone turned up once. The chain couples TRBV11-3 to TRBJ2-1, with 7 bases fitting TRBD2. Germline V CDR1 and CDR2: SGHNT, YENEEA. The CDR3 length is 14 residues. The trim removed 3 bases at V and 9 bases at J, leaving 8 bases unmatched. DNA of the CDR3: TGTGCCAGCAGCTTTTCCGGGAGGCGGGGTGAGCAGTTCTTC. The encoded protein is CASSFSGRRGEQFF.

Worth noting for this clone: Other DNA sequences from this sample encode an identical CDR3 as well. The chain carries TRBV6-1 and TRBJ2-5; 9 nucleotides agree with TRBD2. V shed 5 bases and J 5 bases; nucleotides not matched to a gene: 9. Per germline, CDR1 MNHNS and CDR2 SASEGT. This CDR3 has 15 amino acids. CDR3 amino acids: CASSNPGLAKETQYF. Written as DNA, the CDR3 is TGTGCCAGCAGTAACCCGGGACTAGCTAAGGAGACCCAGTACTTC.

The chain uses TRBV7-9 and TRBJ2-3; maybe TRBD2 (6 bases). CDR1 and CDR2 from the germline V gene are SEHNR and FQNEAQ (reference sequence). V lost 7 bases, J lost 3 bases, and 11 bases lay in between. This CDR3 has 13 residues. The CDR3 DNA reads as TGTGCCAGCATTGCGGGAAATACAGATACGCAGTATTTT. As protein: CASIAGNTDTQYF.

The rearrangement links TRBV29-1 to TRBJ1-1; TRBD1 matches at 9 bases. The CDR3 totals 15 residues. V gave up 4 bases and J gave up 0 bases; unmatched junction bases: 6. The V gene's germline CDR1 is SQVTM and CDR2 ANQGSEA. CDR3 sequence reads: CSVVRTGVLNTEAFF. The CDR3 nucleotides are TGCAGCGTTGTCAGGACAGGGGTTCTGAACACTGAAGCTTTCTTT. The full variable domain, completed using reference TRBV29-1 and TRBJ1-1, is SAVISQKPSRDICQRGTSLTIQCQVDSQVTMMFWYRQQPGQSLTLIATANQGSEATYESGFVIDKFPISRPNLTFSTLTVSNMSPEDSSIYLCSVVRTGVLNTEAFFGQGTRLTVV.

The V gene is TRBV12-5, the J gene TRBJ1-2; D remains unclear. The germline V and J ends were trimmed by 4 bases and 7 bases, with 19 bases remaining between them. Germline CDR1 is LGHNT and CDR2 is FRNRAP. CDR3 size: 15 residues. The CDR3 spells CASGSGNTRIIGYTF. CDR3 nucleotide sequence: TGTGCTAGTGGTTCAGGAAACACAAGGATAATTGGCTACACCTTC.

This chain uses TRBV29-1 with TRBJ2-7, with 9 bases identical to TRBD1. The CDR3 consists of 13 residues. Trimming took 7 bases from V and 5 from J; bases not matched to a gene: 9. CDR1 SQVTM and CDR2 ANQGSEA come from the germline V gene. The CDR3 protein is CSGGTGRGNEQYF. CDR3 DNA sequence: TGCAGCGGTGGGACAGGGAGAGGAAACGAGCAGTACTTC.

The chain uses TRBV5-6 and TRBJ2-2; no clear D gene. Germline loops: CDR1 SGHDT, CDR2 YYEEEE. This CDR3 region has 17 residues. V gave up 0 bases and J gave up 5 bases, with 17 bases separating them. DNA for the CDR3: TGTGCCAGCAGCTTGGGTTACGGCGGCCGCAGGACCGGGGAGCTGTTTTTT. This gives the protein CASSLGYGGRRTGELFF. The entire variable domain, with the rest obtained from reference TRBV5-6 and TRBJ2-2, is as follows: DAGVTQSPTHLIKTRGQQVTLRCSPKSGHDTVSWYQQALGQGPQFIFQYYEEEERQRGNFPDRFSGHQFPNYSSELNVNALLLGDSALYLCASSLGYGGRRTGELFFGEGSRLTVL.

The CDR3 loop reads CASRAKLYNEQFF. The CDR3 region has the DNA TGTGCCAGCCGGGCCAAACTATACAATGAGCAGTTCTTC. The chain joins TRBV11-3 to TRBJ2-1; no clear D. The ends were cut back, 8 bases at V and 4 bases at J, with 12 bases in the middle. This CDR3 spans 13 amino acids. Germline CDR1 and CDR2: SGHNT and YENEEA.

The chain joins TRBV29-1 to TRBJ1-2; D gene uncertain. Per germline, CDR1 SQVTM and CDR2 ANQGSEA. This CDR3 contains 11 residues. V was pared by 4 bases and J by 8 bases, with 11 bases between. This CDR3 is CSVVSILGYTF. CDR3 nucleotides: TGCAGCGTTGTCTCTATCTTGGGCTACACCTTC. Looking up the rest from reference TRBV29-1 and TRBJ1-2 gives the full variable domain: SAVISQKPSRDICQRGTSLTIQCQVDSQVTMMFWYRQQPGQSLTLIATANQGSEATYESGFVIDKFPISRPNLTFSTLTVSNMSPEDSSIYLCSVVSILGYTFGSGTRLTVV.

V usage is TRBV6-1 and J usage is TRBJ1-1; D unclear. V gave up 3 bases and J gave up 2 bases, with 13 bases separating them. CDR1 and CDR2 (germline): MNHNS, SASEGT. The CDR3 length is 15 residues. Here the CDR3 DNA reads TGTGCCAGCAGTGAGTTTGGTGTTCGAAACACTGAAGCTTTCTTT. Amino acid sequence: CASSEFGVRNTEAFF.

This chain links TRBV15 with TRBJ2-5, with D possibly matching TRBD1 (5 bases). Germline values: CDR1 LNHNV, CDR2 YYDKDF (reference sequence). Trimming shortened V by 3 bases and J by 4 bases, and 15 bases separated the two germline ends. This CDR3 is 15 amino acids long. For the CDR3, the DNA is TGTGCCACCAGCAGCACCCGGACACCCAGAGAGACCCAGTACTTC. Translated, it gives CATSSTRTPRETQYF.

The chain has TRBV5-1 and TRBJ2-5, with D possibly being TRBD1 or TRBD2 (5 bases each). The V end was cut by 4 bases, the J end by 1 base, with 8 bases between. The CDR3 sequence is 13 residues long. CDR1 is SGHRS and CDR2 is YFSETQ in the germline V gene. CDR3 in amino acids: CASSRGSQETQYF. The CDR3 bases are TGCGCCAGCAGCCGGGGCTCCCAAGAGACCCAGTACTTC.

The J gene is TRBJ1-1, the V gene TRBV28; no clear D. From germline, CDR1 is MDHEN and CDR2 SYDVKM. V lost 7 bases and J lost 4, with 16 bases in between. The CDR3 spans 14 residues. CDR3 DNA sequence: TGTGCCAGCATCCGGACGGGAGGCACCACTGAAGCTTTCTTT. Translating gives CASIRTGGTTEAFF.

This rearrangement joins TRBV6-1 to TRBJ2-1; 9 bases fit TRBD1. This CDR3 has 14 residues. The V gene's germline CDR1 is MNHNS and CDR2 SASEGT. V lost 3 bases and J lost 8; bases outside the gene matches: 5. The CDR3 spells CASSETGGIDEQFF. Here the CDR3 DNA reads TGTGCCAGCAGTGAGACAGGGGGGATCGATGAGCAGTTCTTC.

The rearrangement uses TRBV2 and TRBJ2-1; 7 bases match TRBD2. CDR1 and CDR2 from the germline V gene are SNHLY and FYNNEI. The CDR3 sequence is 14 residues long. The ends lost 8 bases at V and 3 bases at J; junction bases unmatched: 7. The DNA of the CDR3 is TGTGCCAGCCGTTACCTAGCGGACTACAATGAGCAGTTCTTC. Translating gives CASRYLADYNEQFF.

The gene calls are TRBV4-2 and TRBJ1-1; D is ambiguous. The V end lost 0 bases, the J end lost 2 bases, and 10 bases lay between the germline ends. Germline V gene lookup returns CDR1 LGHNA and CDR2 YNFKEQ. CDR3 length equals 15 residues. The DNA of the CDR3 is TGTGCCAGCAGCCAAGAACAGCGAGGAAACACTGAAGCTTTCTTT. Translating gives CASSQEQRGNTEAFF.

The chain carries TRBV4-1 and TRBJ1-2; TRBD1 might be the D (5 bases). Trimming left V 0 bases short and J 8 bases short, with 7 bases between. CDR1 is MGHRA and CDR2 is YSYEKL in the germline V gene. The CDR3 extends over 12 amino acids. The CDR3 nucleotides read TGCGCCAGCAGCCAAGATTGGGGGGGCTACACCTTC. Translating it yields CASSQDWGGYTF.

V gene TRBV9 combines with J gene TRBJ1-2, with D unresolved. Per germline, CDR1 SGDLS and CDR2 YYNGEE. V lost 0 bases to trimming and J lost 8 bases, with 17 bases between them. The CDR3 contains 15 residues. The CDR3: CASSVGSGPPYGYTF. The CDR3 nucleotides are TGTGCCAGCAGCGTAGGGTCAGGTCCCCCGTACGGCTACACCTTC. The full variable domain, completed using reference TRBV9 and TRBJ1-2, is DSGVTQTPKHLITATGQRVTLRCSPRSGDLSVYWYQQSLDQGLQFLIQYYNGEERAKGNILERFSAQQFPDLHSELNLSSLELGDSALYFCASSVGSGPPYGYTFGSGTRLTVV.

The sample holds a few counts of this clone. The chain couples TRBV2 to TRBJ1-1; D possibly corresponds to TRBD1 (5 bases). This CDR3 region has 12 residues. CDR1 and CDR2 (germline): SNHLY, FYNNEI. V gave up 5 bases and J gave up 11 bases, with 15 bases separating them. CDR3 in amino acids: CASSPSGGYAFF. The DNA for the CDR3 is TGTGCCAGCAGTCCCTCGGGGGGTTACGCTTTCTTT.

This chain connects TRBV4-2 to TRBJ2-6, with unresolved D. The germline gives CDR1 LGHNA, CDR2 YNFKEQ. V was clipped by 5 bases and J by 1 base, with 12 bases between them. CDR3 size: 16 residues. The CDR3 protein is CASSAFGTSGANVLTF. CDR3 DNA: TGTGCCAGCAGCGCCTTCGGTACATCTGGGGCCAACGTCCTGACTTTC.

The chain couples TRBV7-2 to TRBJ2-7; 12 bases agree with TRBD2. Losses at the gene ends were 5 bases for V and 12 bases for J; bases not matched to a gene: 11. The CDR3 runs 14 residues. Looked up from germline, CDR1 is SGHTA and CDR2 is FQGNSA. CDR3 in amino acids: CASSTQGLAGGSYF. The CDR3 nucleotides read TGTGCCAGCAGCACCCAAGGTCTAGCGGGAGGGTCGTACTTC.

The V and J genes are TRBV7-9 and TRBJ2-1; D gene ambiguous. CDR3 length equals 11 residues. The ends were cut back, 4 bases at V and 9 bases at J, with 7 bases in the middle. The V gene's germline CDR1 is SEHNR and CDR2 FQNEAQ (reference sequence). As DNA, the CDR3 is TGTGCCAGCAGCTACGTGGGTGAGCAGTTCTTC. Protein: CASSYVGEQFF.

The CDR3, as DNA: TGTGCCAGCAGGGTGGGTGTCAATCAGCCCCAGCATTTT. Protein product: CASRVGVNQPQHF. The rearrangement joins TRBV6-1 to TRBJ1-5; unclear D gene. The V end lost 6 bases, the J end lost 3 bases, and 9 bases lay between the germline ends. The CDR3 has 13 residues. In germline, CDR1 is MNHNS, CDR2 SASEGT.

The chain combines TRBV7-9 with TRBJ1-1, with 7 bases fitting TRBD1. The ends lost 4 bases at V and 2 bases at J; junction bases unmatched: 4. Germline V gene sequence: CDR1 SEHNR, CDR2 FQNEAQ (reference sequence). The CDR3 sequence is 14 residues long. The CDR3 here is CASSSGTVNTEAFF. The CDR3 bases are TGTGCCAGCAGCTCAGGGACAGTCAACACTGAAGCTTTCTTT. The variable domain in full, completed from reference TRBV7-9 and TRBJ1-1, reads DTGVSQNPRHKITKRGQNVTFRCDPISEHNRLYWYRQTLGQGPEFLTYFQNEAQLEKSRLLSDRFSAERPKGSFSTLEIQRTEQGDSAMYLCASSSGTVNTEAFFGQGTRLTVV.

The genes are TRBV19 and TRBJ1-1, with 8 bases identical to TRBD1. From germline, CDR1 is LNHDA and CDR2 SQIVND (reference sequence). The V gene end was trimmed by 1 base and the J gene end by 0 bases; junction bases not matched to a gene: 7. This CDR3 has 17 amino acids. In nucleotides, the CDR3 is TGTGCCAGTAGTATAGTTGTACGACAGGGGATGAACACTGAAGCTTTCTTT. Its translation is CASSIVVRQGMNTEAFF.

In regard to this clone: Relative to the germline gene, one junction end is altered; a read error may explain this. J is TRBJ2-7 and V is TRBV11-3; 9 nucleotides agree with TRBD2. The length of the CDR3 is 14 residues. Per the germline V gene, CDR1 is SGHNT and CDR2 is YENEEA. The CDR3 DNA reads TGTGCCAGCAGCCTAAGGGCGGGAGGGTACGTGCAGTACTTC. The encoded protein is CASSLRAGGYVQYF.